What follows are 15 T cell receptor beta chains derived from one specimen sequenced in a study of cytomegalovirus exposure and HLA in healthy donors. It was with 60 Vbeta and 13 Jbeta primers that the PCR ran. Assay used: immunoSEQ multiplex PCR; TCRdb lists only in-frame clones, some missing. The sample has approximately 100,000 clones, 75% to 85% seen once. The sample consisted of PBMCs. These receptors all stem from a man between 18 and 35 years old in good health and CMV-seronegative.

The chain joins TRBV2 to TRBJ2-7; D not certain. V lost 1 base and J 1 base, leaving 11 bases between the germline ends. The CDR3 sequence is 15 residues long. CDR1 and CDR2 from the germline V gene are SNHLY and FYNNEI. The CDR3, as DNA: TGTGCCAGCAGTGAAGTGTTGGGCCTGTCCTACGAGCAGTACTTC. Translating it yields CASSEVLGLSYEQYF.

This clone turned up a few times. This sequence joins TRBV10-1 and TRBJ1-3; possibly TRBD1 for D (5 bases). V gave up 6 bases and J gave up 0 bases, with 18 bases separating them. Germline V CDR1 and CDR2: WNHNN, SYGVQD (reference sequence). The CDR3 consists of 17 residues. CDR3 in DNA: TGCGCCAGCAGCGGCGGGGAAGCGGGGACCTCTGGAAACACCATATATTTT. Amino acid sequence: CASSGGEAGTSGNTIYF.

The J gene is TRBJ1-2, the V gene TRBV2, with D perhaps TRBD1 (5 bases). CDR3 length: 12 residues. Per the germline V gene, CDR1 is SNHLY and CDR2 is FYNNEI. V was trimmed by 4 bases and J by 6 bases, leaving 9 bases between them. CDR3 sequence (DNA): TGTGCCAGCAGTGCATCCAGGGATGGCTACACCTTC. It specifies CASSASRDGYTF.

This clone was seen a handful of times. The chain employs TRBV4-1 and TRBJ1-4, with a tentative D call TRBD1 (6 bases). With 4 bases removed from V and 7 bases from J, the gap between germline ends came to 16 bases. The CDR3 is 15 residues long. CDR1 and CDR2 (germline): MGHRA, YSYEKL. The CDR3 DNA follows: TGCGCCAGCAGCCCCAACAGCCTAGGGGGTGAAAAACTGTTTTTT. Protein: CASSPNSLGGEKLFF.

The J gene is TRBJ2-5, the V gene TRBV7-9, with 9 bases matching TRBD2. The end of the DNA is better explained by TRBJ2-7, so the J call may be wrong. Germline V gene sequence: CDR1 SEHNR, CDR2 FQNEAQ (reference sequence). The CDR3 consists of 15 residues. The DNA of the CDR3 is TGTGCCAGCAGCTTAGAGCAGCGGGGGGAGTACGAGCAGTACTTC. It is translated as CASSLEQRGEYEQYF.

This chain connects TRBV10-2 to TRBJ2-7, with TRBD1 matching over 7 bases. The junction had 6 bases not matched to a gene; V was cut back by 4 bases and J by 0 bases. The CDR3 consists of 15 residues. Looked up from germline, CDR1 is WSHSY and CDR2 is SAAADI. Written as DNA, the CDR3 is TGCGCCAGCAGTGCAGAGACAGGGAGCTCCTACGAGCAGTACTTC. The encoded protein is CASSAETGSSYEQYF.

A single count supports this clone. CDR3 loop: CASSFPGQGMTQYF. As DNA, the CDR3 is TGTGCCAGCAGTTTCCCGGGACAGGGTATGACCCAGTACTTC. This chain joins TRBV28 and TRBJ2-5; 9 bases line up with TRBD1. Germline V gene lookup returns CDR1 MDHEN and CDR2 SYDVKM. This CDR3 has 14 residues. Losses at the gene ends were 3 bases for V and 7 bases for J; bases not matched to a gene: 6.

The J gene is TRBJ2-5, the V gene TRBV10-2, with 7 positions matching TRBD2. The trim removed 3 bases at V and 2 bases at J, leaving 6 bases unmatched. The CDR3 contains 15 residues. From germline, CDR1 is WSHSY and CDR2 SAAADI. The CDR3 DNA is TGCGCCAGCAGTGAAATAACGGGGGGACAAGAGACCCAGTACTTC. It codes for CASSEITGGQETQYF.

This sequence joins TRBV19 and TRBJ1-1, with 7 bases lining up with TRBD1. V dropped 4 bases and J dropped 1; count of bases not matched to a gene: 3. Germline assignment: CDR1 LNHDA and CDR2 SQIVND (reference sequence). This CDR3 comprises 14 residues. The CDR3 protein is CASSRGTANTEAFF. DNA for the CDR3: TGTGCCAGTAGTAGGGGGACAGCGAACACTGAAGCTTTCTTT.

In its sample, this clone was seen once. This chain's CDR3 is CASSRSTGNNSPLHF. DNA of the CDR3: TGTGCCAGCTCACGTTCGACAGGGAATAATTCACCCCTCCACTTT. The rearrangement links TRBV18 to TRBJ1-6; TRBD1 agrees at 7 bases. Germline CDR1 is KGHSH and CDR2 is LQKENI. This CDR3 is 15 amino acids long. J gave up 5 bases and V 4 bases, and 5 bases lay outside the gene matches.

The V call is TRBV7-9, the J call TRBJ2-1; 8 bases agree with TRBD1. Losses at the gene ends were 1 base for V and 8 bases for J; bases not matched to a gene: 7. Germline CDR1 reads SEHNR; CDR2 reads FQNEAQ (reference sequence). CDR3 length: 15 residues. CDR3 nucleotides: TGTGCCAGCAGCTTAGGTCAGGGGGCTATGGATGAGCAGTTCTTC. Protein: CASSLGQGAMDEQFF. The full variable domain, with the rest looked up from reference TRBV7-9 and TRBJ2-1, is DTGVSQNPRHKITKRGQNVTFRCDPISEHNRLYWYRQTLGQGPEFLTYFQNEAQLEKSRLLSDRFSAERPKGSFSTLEIQRTEQGDSAMYLCASSLGQGAMDEQFFGPGTRLTVL.

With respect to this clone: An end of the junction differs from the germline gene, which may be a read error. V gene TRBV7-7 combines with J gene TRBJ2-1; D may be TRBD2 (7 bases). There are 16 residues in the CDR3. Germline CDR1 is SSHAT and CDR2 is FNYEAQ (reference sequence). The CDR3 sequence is CASSYGRGGGGDEQFF. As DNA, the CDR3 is TGTGCTAGCAGCTACGGACGAGGAGGGGGGGGCGATGAGCAGTTCTTC.

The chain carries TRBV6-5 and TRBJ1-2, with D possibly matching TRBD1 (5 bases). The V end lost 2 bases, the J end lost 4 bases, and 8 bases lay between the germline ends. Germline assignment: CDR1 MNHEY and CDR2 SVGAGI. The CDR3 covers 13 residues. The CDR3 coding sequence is TGTGCCAGCAGTTACACAGGAATCTATGGCTACACCTTC. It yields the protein CASSYTGIYGYTF.

CDR3 protein: CATRAGGLGYTF. CDR3 DNA sequence: TGTGCCACCCGTGCGGGGGGGCTTGGCTACACCTTC. This chain uses TRBV27 with TRBJ1-2; D is perhaps TRBD1 (6 bases). CDR3 length: 12 amino acids. V dropped 10 bases and J dropped 7 bases, with 16 bases sitting between them. Germline CDR1 is MNHEY and CDR2 is SMNVEV (reference sequence).

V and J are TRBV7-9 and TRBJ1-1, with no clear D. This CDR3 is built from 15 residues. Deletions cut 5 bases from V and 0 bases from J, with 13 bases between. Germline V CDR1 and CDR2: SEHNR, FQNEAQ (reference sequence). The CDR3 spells CASSITGNLNTEAFF. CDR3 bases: TGTGCCAGCAGCATAACGGGAAACCTGAACACTGAAGCTTTCTTT.